Shown below are 28 T cell receptor beta chains from a single sample sequenced in a study of molecular identifiers for immune sequencing clone quantification (dated by TCRdb to the late 2010s). The library came from PCR. For sequencing, an Illumina MiSeq was employed. TCRdb reprocessed the public reads (quality trimming at Q25 with fastp, clone calling with MiXCR) and kept in-frame beta chains. CDR3 protein sequences are deduplicated, and each keeps its most common genes and DNA. Present in this sample are 20,000 or so distinct CDR3 sequences, 20% to 25% of which were seen just once. The ten largest account for approximately 6.4% of the sample. The sequenced sample was naive CD8+ T cells from blood, with Jurkat cell RNA spiked in. This specimen's cell subset or site label, interpreted: FACS-sorted CD8+CD4-CCR7+CD45RA+ naive T cells. These receptors were obtained from a human donor in good health. Some libraries in this study had Jurkat cell RNA spiked in.

This clonotype was counted many times. The rearrangement uses TRBV19 and TRBJ1-2; the match to TRBD1 covers 7 bases. The V segment lost 5 bases and the J segment 8 bases; nucleotides outside the gene matches: 5. The length of the CDR3 is 12 residues. Germline V gives CDR1 LNHDA, CDR2 SQIVND (reference sequence). The DNA for the CDR3 is TGTGCCAGTAGTTTGGACAGGATCGGCTACACCTTC. This translates into CASSLDRIGYTF.

This clonotype occurred many times. The genes are TRBV15 and TRBJ2-5; TRBD1 matches 9 bases. CDR3 length: 15 residues. Germline V lookup: CDR1 LNHNV, CDR2 YYDKDF (reference sequence). V was clipped by 4 bases and J by 2 bases; unmatched bases: 5. This chain's CDR3 is CATSKDRGLQETQYF. The CDR3 DNA is TGTGCCACCAGCAAGGACAGGGGTCTACAAGAGACCCAGTACTTC.

This clonotype was recorded a few times. The rearrangement uses TRBV11-2 and TRBJ2-5; D possibly corresponds to TRBD2 (5 bases). The CDR3 contains 15 residues. V lost 1 base and J 2 bases, leaving 11 bases between the germline ends. Germline CDR1 and CDR2: SGHAT and FQNNGV. CDR3 nucleotides: TGTGCCAGCAGCTTAGCGGGGTCCCCACAAGAGACCCAGTACTTC. It translates to CASSLAGSPQETQYF. The full variable domain, with the rest looked up from reference TRBV11-2 and TRBJ2-5, is EAGVAQSPRYKIIEKRQSVAFWCNPISGHATLYWYQQILGQGPKLLIQFQNNGVVDDSQLPKDRFSAERLKGVDSTLKIQPAKLEDSAVYLCASSLAGSPQETQYFGPGTRLLVL.

At least ten counts were recorded for this clonotype. This rearrangement joins TRBV9 to TRBJ2-1, with D maybe TRBD2 (6 bases). This CDR3 has 16 residues. Trimming removed 4 bases at V and 0 bases at J, with 14 bases between. Looked up from germline, CDR1 is SGDLS and CDR2 is YYNGEE. CDR3 residues: CASSPSGGGSYNEQFF. CDR3 bases: TGTGCCAGCAGCCCCAGTGGGGGAGGCTCCTACAATGAGCAGTTCTTC.

At least ten counts were recorded for this clonotype. The chain recombines TRBV12-3 or TRBV12-4 with TRBJ2-3; D is unclear. Deletions cut 2 bases from V and 1 base from J, with 10 bases between. This CDR3 is built from 15 residues. CDR3 sequence (DNA): TGTGCCAGCAGTTTACTGTCAAGCGGCACAGATACGCAGTATTTT. Encoded protein: CASSLLSSGTDTQYF.

By proportion, this clonotype is large. The chain has TRBV15 and TRBJ1-5, with TRBD1 matching 8 bases. The V segment lost 1 base and the J segment 4 bases; nucleotides outside the gene matches: 12. This CDR3 is 18 amino acids long. Germline V CDR1 and CDR2: LNHNV, YYDKDF (reference sequence). The CDR3 is CATSRGPGQVYQNQPQHF. The CDR3 DNA is TGTGCCACCAGCAGAGGACCGGGACAGGTTTACCAAAATCAGCCCCAGCATTTT.

The V gene is TRBV9, the J gene TRBJ2-7; D is perhaps TRBD1 or TRBD2 (7 bases each). Trimming took off 6 bases at V and 4 bases at J, with 17 bases between the two ends. CDR1 is SGDLS and CDR2 is YYNGEE in the germline V gene. The CDR3 loop spans 14 amino acids. The CDR3 sequence is CASTPGGDWYEQYF. In DNA form, the CDR3 reads TGTGCCAGCACCCCAGGGGGGGACTGGTACGAGCAGTACTTC.

This clonotype was counted ten times or more. V is TRBV29-1 and J is TRBJ2-2; D unresolved. The CDR3 runs 12 residues. Trimming removed 5 bases from V and 7 bases from J, with 11 bases in between. Germline lookup yields CDR1 SQVTM and CDR2 ANQGSEA. CDR3 in amino acids: CSVKDPGGELFF. DNA for the CDR3: TGCAGCGTTAAGGACCCCGGCGGGGAGCTGTTTTTT.

This clonotype was found many times. The CDR3 nucleotides read TGCAGTGCCAAGGGAGTCTCGGGAGGGCTTTTTTACCAAAACATTCAGTACTTC. It encodes CSAKGVSGGLFYQNIQYF. The chain employs TRBV20-1 and TRBJ2-4; TRBD2 matches 8 bases. Germline lookup yields CDR1 DFQATT and CDR2 SNEGSKA (reference sequence). The CDR3 is made up of 18 amino acids. The junction had 21 bases not matched to a gene; V was cut back by 6 bases and J by 5 bases.

This clonotype rates as medium-sized. The rearrangement joins TRBV29-1 to TRBJ2-1; D not resolved. Germline CDR1 is SQVTM and CDR2 is ANQGSEA. V gave up 7 bases and J gave up 7 bases, with 8 bases separating them. There are 10 residues in the CDR3. The chain's CDR3 is CSAIGNEQFF. As DNA, the CDR3 is TGCAGCGCTATTGGGAATGAGCAGTTCTTC.

By sample fraction, this clonotype is medium-sized (0.01 to 0.1%). This chain connects TRBV7-6 to TRBJ2-1; 8 nucleotides align to TRBD2. J was trimmed by 7 bases and V by 4 bases; bases with no gene match: 12. Germline loops: CDR1 SGHVS, CDR2 FNYEAQ. This CDR3 region has 16 residues. CDR3 in amino acids: CASSYQREPSGNEQFF. Written as DNA, the CDR3 is TGTGCCAGCAGCTACCAGCGGGAGCCCTCTGGGAATGAGCAGTTCTTC.

For this clonotype: This may arise from a read error, as a much more abundant clone is one base away. This chain connects TRBV11-2 to TRBJ2-1, with 8 nucleotides matching TRBD2. The CDR3 runs 14 residues. Looked up from germline, CDR1 is SGHAT and CDR2 is FQNNGV. CDR3 DNA: TGTGCCAGCAGCCCCCACGGACTAGCTGATGAGCAGTCCTTC. Amino acid sequence: CASSPHGLADEQSF.

As concerns this clonotype: A much larger clone differs by one base, so this may be a read error. The CDR3 DNA is TGCTGTGCTAGATGGCCCGCGGGGTACGAGCAGTACTTC. Its protein product is CCARWPAGYEQYF. V and J are TRBV20-1 and TRBJ2-7, with a tentative D call TRBD2 (6 bases). The CDR3 is 13 amino acids. The germline gives CDR1 DFQATT, CDR2 SNEGSKA (reference sequence).

This clonotype ranks as medium-sized (0.01 to 0.1%). CDR3 coding DNA: TGTGGAAGACAGGCCGGCGGGGAGCTGTTTTTT. Translated, it gives CGRQAGGELFF. This chain links TRBV7-9 with TRBJ2-2; TRBD1 might be the D (6 bases). CDR1 and CDR2 from the germline V gene are SEHNR and FQNEAQ (reference sequence). The CDR3 has 11 residues.

This clonotype has a handful of counts. The V gene is TRBV4-1, the J gene TRBJ2-7; 8 bases agree with TRBD1. The trim removed 3 bases at V and 3 bases at J, leaving 7 bases unmatched. The CDR3 consists of 15 residues. Germline CDR1 and CDR2: MGHRA and YSYEKL. CDR3 amino acids: CASSHTGTGGYEQYF. DNA for the CDR3: TGCGCCAGCAGCCATACCGGGACAGGCGGCTACGAGCAGTACTTC.

The V gene is TRBV6-2 or TRBV6-3, the J gene TRBJ2-1; 10 positions agree with TRBD2. The V and J ends lost 6 bases and 3 bases, in that order; junction bases with no gene match: 11. The CDR3 sequence is 17 residues long. Per the germline V gene, CDR1 is MNHEY and CDR2 is SVGEGT. The CDR3 sequence is CASRLITSGTFYNEQFF. The DNA of the CDR3 is TGTGCCAGCAGGCTGATAACTAGCGGGACCTTCTACAATGAGCAGTTCTTC.

This chain connects TRBV9 to TRBJ1-2, with D unresolved. The V gene's germline CDR1 is SGDLS and CDR2 YYNGEE. V lost 3 bases and J 1 base, leaving 4 bases between the germline ends. This CDR3 has 12 amino acids. As DNA, the CDR3 is TGTGCCAGCAGCGGACATAACTATGGCTACACCTTC. Translating it yields CASSGHNYGYTF.

At least ten counts were recorded for this clonotype. The chain is built from TRBV27 and TRBJ2-7; the D is unclear. CDR1 MNHEY and CDR2 SMNVEV come from the germline V gene (reference sequence). The V gene lost 2 bases and the J gene lost 3 bases, with 8 bases spanning the gap. The CDR3 runs to 13 residues. The CDR3 protein is CASSLRNSYEQYF. In DNA, the CDR3 is TGTGCCAGCAGTTTAAGGAATAGCTACGAGCAGTACTTC.

This clonotype was counted many times. The V and J genes are TRBV27 and TRBJ2-7; 7 positions agree with TRBD2. Trimming cost V 8 bases and J 2 bases; bases outside gene matches: 9. Germline CDR1 and CDR2: MNHEY and SMNVEV (reference sequence). The CDR3 loop spans 14 amino acids. The CDR3 nucleotides are TGTGCCAGCGGGGAGGGGTTGCTTCCCTACGAGCAGTACTTC. Translating it yields CASGEGLLPYEQYF.

Many counts were recorded for this clonotype. This CDR3 reads CASSRGPGGSYEQYF. The CDR3 DNA reads TGCGCCAGCAGCCGTGGGCCAGGGGGCAGCTACGAGCAGTACTTC. The chain employs TRBV4-3 and TRBJ2-7, with 8 bases aligning to TRBD1. This CDR3 region has 15 residues. Trimming took 4 bases from V and 3 from J; bases not matched to a gene: 8. Germline lookup yields CDR1 LGHNA and CDR2 YSLEER.

The V gene is TRBV13, the J gene TRBJ2-3, with D perhaps TRBD2 (5 bases). Germline V gene sequence: CDR1 PRHDT, CDR2 FYEKMQ (reference sequence). This CDR3 contains 15 residues. V lost 7 bases and J lost 0, with 14 bases in between. The CDR3 coding sequence is TGTGCCAGCAACCTCGGGCTAGCTAGCACAGATACGCAGTATTTT. The encoded protein is CASNLGLASTDTQYF.

This clonotype was detected ten times or more. The genes are TRBV19 and TRBJ2-5; possible D gene TRBD2, 6 bases. The CDR3 spans 14 residues. The ends were cut back, 3 bases at V and 5 bases at J, with 13 bases in the middle. Germline values: CDR1 LNHDA, CDR2 SQIVND (reference sequence). The CDR3 DNA reads as TGTGCCAGTAGTATTGGCGGGATCAGTGAGACCCAGTACTTC. This codes for CASSIGGISETQYF.

Ten or more counts support this clonotype. The V gene is TRBV19, the J gene TRBJ2-2; either TRBD1 or TRBD2 may fit D (5 bases each). The germline V gene has CDR1 LNHDA and CDR2 SQIVND (reference sequence). This CDR3 spans 17 amino acids. The germline V and J ends were trimmed by 6 bases and 5 bases, with 22 bases remaining between them. The DNA for the CDR3 is TGTGCCAGTAGCCCCCCAACATCGGGACGGATGACCGGGGAGCTGTTTTTT. Residues: CASSPPTSGRMTGELFF.

This clonotype occurred a few times. The J gene is TRBJ1-5, the V gene TRBV7-6, with unresolved D. Trimming shortened V by 5 bases and J by 0 bases, and 11 bases separated the two germline ends. Germline lookup yields CDR1 SGHVS and CDR2 FNYEAQ. This CDR3 contains 15 residues. The CDR3 region has the DNA TGTGCCAGCAGCCCGGACGGATATAGCAATCAGCCCCAGCATTTT. Amino acids: CASSPDGYSNQPQHF. The full variable domain, with the rest looked up from reference TRBV7-6 and TRBJ1-5, is GAGVSQSPRYKVTKRGQDVALRCDPISGHVSLYWYRQALGQGPEFLTYFNYEAQQDKSGLPNDRFSAERPEGSISTLTIQRTEQRDSAMYRCASSPDGYSNQPQHFGDGTRLSIL.

The chain joins TRBV27 to TRBJ2-2; 10 bases agree with TRBD1. Germline assignment: CDR1 MNHEY and CDR2 SMNVEV (reference sequence). There are 16 residues in the CDR3. Trimming cost V 6 bases and J 4 bases; bases outside gene matches: 8. CDR3 bases: TGTGCCAGCAGCGTCGGGACAGGGGCATTCACCGGGGAGCTGTTTTTT. This sequence encodes CASSVGTGAFTGELFF.

The sample holds one count of this clonotype. An end of the junction differs from the germline gene, which may be a read error. The genes are TRBV4-1 and TRBJ2-7, with TRBD2 as a possible D gene (5 bases). Per germline, CDR1 MGHRA and CDR2 YSYEKL. The CDR3 is made up of 14 amino acids. CDR3 sequence reads: CAGSQDEGPYEQYF. CDR3 nucleotides: TGCGCCGGCAGCCAAGACGAGGGTCCCTACGAGCAGTACTTC.

The chain recombines TRBV29-1 with TRBJ2-7, with D possibly matching TRBD1 (6 bases). CDR1 and CDR2 from the germline V gene are SQVTM and ANQGSEA. The CDR3 totals 13 residues. V lost 4 bases, J lost 1 base, and 11 bases lay in between. The CDR3 loop reads CSVVGQRSYEQYF. The CDR3 bases are TGCAGCGTTGTCGGACAGCGATCCTACGAGCAGTACTTC.

This clonotype qualifies as medium-sized. The chain carries TRBV7-9 and TRBJ2-5; 14 positions match TRBD2. The CDR3 runs 18 residues. The ends lost 10 bases at V and 5 bases at J; junction bases unmatched: 18. Germline V CDR1 and CDR2: SEHNR, FQNEAQ (reference sequence). CDR3 amino acids: CAIDSPGLAGVSWETQYF. In DNA form, the CDR3 reads TGTGCCATCGACTCACCGGGACTAGCGGGAGTATCGTGGGAGACCCAGTACTTC.